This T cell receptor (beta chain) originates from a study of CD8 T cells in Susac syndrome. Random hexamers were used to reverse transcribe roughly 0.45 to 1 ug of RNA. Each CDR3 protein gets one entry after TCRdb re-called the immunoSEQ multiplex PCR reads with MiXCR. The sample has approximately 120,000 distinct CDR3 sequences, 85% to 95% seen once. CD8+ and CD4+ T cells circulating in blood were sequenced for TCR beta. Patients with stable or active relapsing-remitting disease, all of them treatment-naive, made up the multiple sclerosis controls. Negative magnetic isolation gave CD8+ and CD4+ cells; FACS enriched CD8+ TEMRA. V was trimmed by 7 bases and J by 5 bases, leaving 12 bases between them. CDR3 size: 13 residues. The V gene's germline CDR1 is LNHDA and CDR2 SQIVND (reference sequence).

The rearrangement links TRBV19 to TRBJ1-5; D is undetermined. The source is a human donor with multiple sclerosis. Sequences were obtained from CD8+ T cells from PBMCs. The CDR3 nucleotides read TGTGCCAGTACCCCGTCGGGGTATCAGCCCCAGCATTTT. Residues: CASTPSGYQPQHF.